This T cell receptor beta chain was sequenced during a study of T and B cells in COVID-19 patients. Blood genomic DNA input for TRB amplification was 250-500 ng. BIOMED2 TRB-A/B primer pools were used in multiplex TRB PCR. TCRdb independently ran MiXCR on the multiplex PCR reads; one entry per CDR3 protein. The repertoire holds several thousand distinct CDR3 sequences, with under 30% as singletons. The V gene end was trimmed by 6 bases and the J gene end by 5 bases; junction bases not matched to a gene: 8. CDR1 MNHEY and CDR2 SVGAGI come from the germline V gene. CDR3 length: 15 amino acids. The sequence was obtained from a human donor who had recovered from COVID-19. Sequencing was carried out using blood. V and J are TRBV6-5 and TRBJ1-4, with 8 bases fitting TRBD1. The CDR3 DNA reads TGTGCCAGCAGACGACAGGGGAAGAAGAATGAAAAACTGTTTTTT. The encoded protein is CASRRQGKKNEKLFF.